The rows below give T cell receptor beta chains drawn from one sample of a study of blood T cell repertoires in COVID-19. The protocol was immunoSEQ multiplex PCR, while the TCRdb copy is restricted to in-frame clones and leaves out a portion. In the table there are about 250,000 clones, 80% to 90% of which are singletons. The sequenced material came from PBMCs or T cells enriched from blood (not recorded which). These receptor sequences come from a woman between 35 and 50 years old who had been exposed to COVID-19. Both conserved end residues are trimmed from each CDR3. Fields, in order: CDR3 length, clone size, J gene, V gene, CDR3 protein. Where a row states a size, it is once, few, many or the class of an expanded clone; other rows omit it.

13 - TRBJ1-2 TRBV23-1 ASSQSGLPNYGYT
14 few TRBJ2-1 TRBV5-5 ASSYSGTSSFNEQF
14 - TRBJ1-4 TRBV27 ASSLHVGREDEKLF
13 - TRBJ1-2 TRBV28 ASGAQGPSIYGYT
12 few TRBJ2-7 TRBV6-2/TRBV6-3 ASSSRGDSYEQY
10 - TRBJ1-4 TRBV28 ASSPQQGILF
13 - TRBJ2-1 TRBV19 ASSKWAGGYNEQF
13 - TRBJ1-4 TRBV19 ASSRPDRVPEKLF
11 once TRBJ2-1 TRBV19 ASSISDYNEQF
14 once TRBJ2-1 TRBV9 ASSVSLDSPYNEQF
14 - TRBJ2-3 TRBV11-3 ASSLNPSGRTDTQY
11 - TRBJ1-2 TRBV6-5 ASSYTHNYGYT
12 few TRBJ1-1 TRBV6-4 ASSETGVSTEAF
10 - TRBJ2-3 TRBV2 ASRGDSNTQY
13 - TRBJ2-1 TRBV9 ASSPSVTQGGEQF
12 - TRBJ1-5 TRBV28 ASQGPISNQPQH
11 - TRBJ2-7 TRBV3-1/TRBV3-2 ASSQGDRRVQY
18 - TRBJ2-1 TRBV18 ASSPTGLAGGFTSYNEQF
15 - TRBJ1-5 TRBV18 ASSPWGGGLSNQPQH
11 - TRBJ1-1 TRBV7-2 ASSFGQGEEAF
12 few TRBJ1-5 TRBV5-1 ASSFTAGQQPQH
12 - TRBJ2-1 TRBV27 ATATSGLYNEQF
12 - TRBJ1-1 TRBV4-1 ASSHGGAGTEAF
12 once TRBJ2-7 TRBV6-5 ASSPRDRAYEQY
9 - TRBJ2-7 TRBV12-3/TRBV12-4 ASSRGGEQY
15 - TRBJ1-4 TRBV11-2 ASGLGTGGTLNEKLF
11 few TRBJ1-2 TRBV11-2 ASSFLSDGGYT
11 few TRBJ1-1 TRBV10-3 AISRAGNTEAF
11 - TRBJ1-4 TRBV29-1 SVGGQGGEKLF
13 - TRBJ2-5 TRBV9 ASSVMGGFQETQY
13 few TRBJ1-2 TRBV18 ASSPTGGDDYGYT
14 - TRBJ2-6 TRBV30 AWSPGLSSGANVLT
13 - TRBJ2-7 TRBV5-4 ASSPREGVSYEQY
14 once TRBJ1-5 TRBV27 ASSLWGQGLNQPQH
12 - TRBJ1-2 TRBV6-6 ASSLLGQDHGYT
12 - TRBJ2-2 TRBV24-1 ATSKLANTGELF
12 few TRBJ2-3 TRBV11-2 ASSPVLSTDTQY
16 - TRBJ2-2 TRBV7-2 ASSLANSGTLNTGELF
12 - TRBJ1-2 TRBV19 ASSFAGQSFGYT
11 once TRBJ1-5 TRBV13 ASSRTGRQPQH
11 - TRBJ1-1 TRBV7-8 ASSEDMDTEAF
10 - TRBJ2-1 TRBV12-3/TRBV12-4 ASSSGGGAVF
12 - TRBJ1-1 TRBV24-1 ATSPSGEITEAF
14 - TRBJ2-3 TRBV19 ATLKTEGQGSPTQY
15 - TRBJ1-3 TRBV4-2 ASSREGQGRSGNTIY